The rows below give T cell receptor beta chains drawn from one sample of a study of blood T cell repertoires in COVID-19. Assay: immunoSEQ multiplex PCR; the TCRdb copy retains only in-frame clones and omits some. Among about 250,000 clones listed, about 89% were seen once. Sequencing was carried out using peripheral blood. The receptors originated from a woman between 55 and 75 years old who had recovered from COVID-19. CDR3s include the opening cysteine and the closing phenylalanine or tryptophan. The D gene is left open where the match is weak. The size field is filled for only some rows; it gives once, few, many or a size class.

TRBD2	-	TRBV7-9	TRBJ2-3	TGTGCCAGCAGCCCGACTAGCGGGGGGGCTTCAGATACGCAGTATTTT	CASSPTSGGASDTQYF
TRBD1	-	TRBV6-4	TRBJ1-6	TGTGCCAGCAGTGACTCGATCGGGACAGGGCGTTCCCCCCTCCACTTT	CASSDSIGTGRSPLHF
TRBD1	-	TRBV5-1	TRBJ1-4	TGCGCCAGCAGCTTCGACAGGGGTAGGGATGAAAAACTGTTTTTT	CASSFDRGRDEKLFF
TRBD2	many	TRBV7-2	TRBJ2-1	TGTGCCAGCAGCTTAGGACTAGCATCCTACAATGAGCAGTTCTTC	CASSLGLASYNEQFF
TRBD1	-	TRBV4-1	TRBJ2-7	TGCGCCAGCAGCCAAGGGACAGGGGGCGAACCCGAGCAGTACTTC	CASSQGTGGEPEQYF
-	-	TRBV9	TRBJ1-6	TGTGCCAGCAGCCCCTCTATCTCACCCCTCCACTTT	CASSPSISPLHF
TRBD1	-	TRBV27	TRBJ2-2	TGTGCCAGCAGTTTATGGGGGACAGGGGACACCGGGGAGCTGTTTTTT	CASSLWGTGDTGELFF
-	-	TRBV18	TRBJ1-1	TGTGCCAGCTCACCGAGGAACATGAACACTGAAGCTTTCTTT	CASSPRNMNTEAFF
TRBD1	-	TRBV7-9	TRBJ2-7	TGTGCCAGCAGCCCACGGGACAGGGGTCGTTACGAGCAGTACTTC	CASSPRDRGRYEQYF
-	-	TRBV9	TRBJ2-3	TGTGCCAGCAGCGTTGGGCTAGCAATAGATACGCAGTATTTT	CASSVGLAIDTQYF
TRBD2	-	TRBV19	TRBJ2-5	TGTGCCAGTAGCACAATAGCGGGGGTACAAGAGACCCAGTACTTC	CASSTIAGVQETQYF
-	-	TRBV4-2	TRBJ1-3	TGTGCCAGCAGCCAAGTGGCGGGCTTAGACTCTGGAAACACCATATATTTT	CASSQVAGLDSGNTIYF
TRBD2	-	TRBV2	TRBJ2-1	TGTGCCAGCCGACGCGGGGGGGCCTCCTGGAATGAGCAGTTCTTC	CASRRGGASWNEQFF
-	-	TRBV6-2/TRBV6-3	TRBJ1-3	TGTGCCAGCAGCCGGGCGGGTTCTGGAAACACCATATATTTT	CASSRAGSGNTIYF
-	many	TRBV28	TRBJ1-5	TGTGCCAGCAGTATCACACAGGGCAATCAGCCCCAGCATTTT	CASSITQGNQPQHF
-	-	TRBV19	TRBJ1-6	TGTGCCAGTAGTACTGATTGGGCTGCTTCACCCCTCCACTTT	CASSTDWAASPLHF
-	few	TRBV11-1	TRBJ1-1	TGTGCCAGCAGCCCACGCCGGATGGCGGGACGGACTGAAGCTTTCTTT	CASSPRRMAGRTEAFF
-	-	TRBV11-3	TRBJ1-1	TGTGCCAGCTCGAGGGCGCGTGGGAGCACTGAAGCTTTCTTT	CASSRARGSTEAFF
TRBD2	few	TRBV19	TRBJ2-1	TGTGCCAGTAGTAGATTAGCGGGGGGGACCTACAATGAGCAGTTCTTC	CASSRLAGGTYNEQFF
-	few	TRBV11-2	TRBJ2-3	TGTGCCAGCAGCTTAGGCGTGGGGAGCGGGCCAGATACGCAGTATTTT	CASSLGVGSGPDTQYF
TRBD1	-	TRBV28	TRBJ1-4	TGTGCCAGCAGTCCAGGACAGGGATGGGAAAAACTGTTTTTT	CASSPGQGWEKLFF
-	few	TRBV5-8	TRBJ2-1	TGTGCCAGCAGCTTGCCCTTGGACTTCATCTCCTACAATGAGCAGTTCTTC	CASSLPLDFISYNEQFF
-	once	TRBV29-1	TRBJ1-4	TGCAGCGTTGAAGATGGAAGGGGAAGTAATGAAAAACTGTTTTTT	CSVEDGRGSNEKLFF
TRBD1	-	TRBV15	TRBJ2-7	TGTGCCACCAGCAGAGGAGGGTCAGGGGGCAACTGGGACGAGCAGTACTTC	CATSRGGSGGNWDEQYF
-	-	TRBV3-1/TRBV3-2	TRBJ1-1	TGTGCCAGCAGCCAACGCCGGGATGGTGAAGCTTTCTTT	CASSQRRDGEAFF
-	-	TRBV3-1/TRBV3-2	TRBJ2-5	TGTGCCAGCAGCCAAAGGCTAGGGGGCCAAGAGACCCAGTACTTC	CASSQRLGGQETQYF
-	few	TRBV9	TRBJ1-2	TGTGCCAGCAGCGCCCGTCTCAGAAGGGGGAGTGGCTACACCTTC	CASSARLRRGSGYTF
TRBD1	-	TRBV7-8	TRBJ2-1	TGTGCCAGCAGCCCCCCGGACAGGGCTAAGGTCTTC	CASSPPDRAKVF
-	-	TRBV2	TRBJ2-5	TGTGCCAGCAGGAGGGGGGGGCCGGGCCAAGAGACCCAGTACTTC	CASRRGGPGQETQYF
-	-	TRBV2	TRBJ2-7	TGTGCCAGCAGAAGTAGCTCCTACGAGCAGTACTTC	CASRSSSYEQYF
-	-	TRBV6-4	TRBJ1-2	TGTGCCAGCAGTGATGCCGGGTTCGGCTACACCTTC	CASSDAGFGYTF
-	-	TRBV18	TRBJ2-1	TGTGCCAGCTCGCCCACCCAGATCTCCTACAATGAGCAGTTCTTC	CASSPTQISYNEQFF
-	-	TRBV11-1	TRBJ2-1	TGTGCCAGCAGCACCCCAGGGGGGAATGAGCAGTTCTTC	CASSTPGGNEQFF
-	-	TRBV7-7	TRBJ2-5	TGTGCTAGCAGCTTAGCGATGGCCGGGGAGGAGACCCAGTACTTC	CASSLAMAGEETQYF
-	-	TRBV4-1	TRBJ2-2	TGCGCCAGCAGCGGTCCTAGAGGCACCGGGGAGCTGTTTTTT	CASSGPRGTGELFF
-	-	TRBV5-1	TRBJ2-2	TGCGCCAGCAGCTTGCGCGGGTTCGCGAACACCGGGGAGCTGTTTTTT	CASSLRGFANTGELFF
TRBD1	-	TRBV28	TRBJ1-4	TGTGCCAGCAGTCCCCAGACAGGGGTTAATGAAAAACTGTTTTTT	CASSPQTGVNEKLFF
-	-	TRBV7-2	TRBJ1-5	TGTGCCAGCAGCTTAAGCACAGGGCCGCCCCAGCATTTT	CASSLSTGPPQHF
-	-	TRBV10-3	TRBJ2-5	TGTGCCATCAGTGAACGCGGCGGCCAAGAGACCCAGTACTTC	CAISERGGQETQYF
TRBD1	-	TRBV19	TRBJ2-2	TGTGCCAGTAGTACGAGGGACAGGGCGTTGAAAAACACCGGGGAGCTGTTTTTT	CASSTRDRALKNTGELFF
-	-	TRBV7-3	TRBJ2-1	TGTGCCAGCAGCCCCCCGGGCGGGGAATACAATGAGCAGTTCTTC	CASSPPGGEYNEQFF